One and the same sample provided the 31 T cell receptor beta chains below, sequenced in a study of T cell responses to AZD1222 COVID-19 vaccine. TCRdb keeps only in-frame clones here, not all; method: immunoSEQ multiplex PCR. Of about 190,000 clones listed, 80% to 95% are singletons. Sequenced here: peripheral blood, sampled on day 0 of AZD1222 vaccination. The receptors were gathered from an adult in good health.

This chain connects TRBV3-1 (or the pseudogene TRBV3-2) to TRBJ1-4, with D perhaps matching TRBD1 (5 bases). This CDR3 region has 11 residues. Germline-derived CDR1 and CDR2 are LGHDT and YNNKEL (reference sequence). V was shortened by 10 bases and J by 8 bases, with 11 bases between the two germline ends. CDR3 sequence reads: CAIGTGEKLFF. The CDR3, as DNA: TGTGCCATTGGGACGGGGGAAAAACTGTTTTTT.

J is TRBJ1-1 and V is TRBV3-1 (or the pseudogene TRBV3-2); D might be TRBD1 (5 bases). This CDR3 is built from 15 residues. The germline gives CDR1 LGHDT, CDR2 YNNKEL (reference sequence). V lost 0 bases, J lost 6 bases, and 14 bases lay in between. Here the CDR3 DNA reads TGTGCCAGCAGCCAAGATCAACACCAAGGGGCTGAAGCTTTCTTT. Protein product: CASSQDQHQGAEAFF.

The chain recombines TRBV6-1 with TRBJ1-3, with D unresolved. V dropped 2 bases and J dropped 2 bases, with 10 bases sitting between them. The CDR3 is 15 amino acids. Germline CDR1 and CDR2: MNHNS and SASEGT. This chain's CDR3 is CASSESDSAGNTIYF. The CDR3 DNA reads as TGTGCCAGCAGTGAATCGGATTCCGCTGGAAACACCATATATTTT.

This chain joins TRBV27 and TRBJ1-1; D uncertain. V gave up 5 bases and J gave up 0 bases, with 13 bases separating them. Germline V gene sequence: CDR1 MNHEY, CDR2 SMNVEV (reference sequence). CDR3 length: 15 residues. CDR3 sequence: CASSPPARMNTEAFF. CDR3 DNA sequence: TGTGCCAGCAGTCCCCCCGCCAGGATGAACACTGAAGCTTTCTTT.

This rearrangement joins TRBV20-1 to TRBJ1-2; D may be TRBD1 (6 bases). Trimming shortened V by 5 bases and J by 10 bases, and 14 bases separated the two germline ends. The V gene's germline CDR1 is DFQATT and CDR2 SNEGSKA (reference sequence). This CDR3 has 11 amino acids. CDR3 DNA sequence: TGCAGTGCTTTCGGACAGATGGTCTACACCTTC. Its protein is CSAFGQMVYTF.

The chain couples TRBV2 to TRBJ1-1; D unresolved. Deletions cut 3 bases from V and 3 bases from J, with 8 bases between. CDR1 is SNHLY, CDR2 FYNNEI, per germline. This CDR3 is 13 amino acids long. CDR3 in amino acids: CASSDSRDTEAFF. CDR3 sequence (DNA): TGTGCCAGCAGTGACAGTCGGGACACTGAAGCTTTCTTT.

As regards this clone: The junction departs from germline at one end; a sequencing error may be responsible. The chain combines TRBV7-9 with TRBJ2-3; no firm D call. The CDR3 contains 9 residues. The germline V gene encodes CDR1 SEHNR and CDR2 FQNEAQ (reference sequence). The CDR3 spells CASSLGSSF. For the CDR3, the DNA is TGTGCCAGCAGCTTGGGTTCCTCGTTT.

This clone showed up just a few times. The V and J genes are TRBV10-3 and TRBJ1-1, with a weak D call TRBD1 (6 bases). Germline CDR1 and CDR2: ENHRY and SYGVKD. The V and J ends lost 3 bases and 2 bases respectively, with 10 bases between them. This CDR3 has 14 amino acids. CDR3 in DNA: TGTGCCATCAGTGAACGGACAGCAAACACTGAAGCTTTCTTT. Translating it yields CAISERTANTEAFF.

V and J are TRBV30 and TRBJ1-5; the D is unclear. The V and J ends lost 2 bases and 6 bases respectively, with 11 bases between them. The CDR3 is 13 amino acids. Per the germline V gene, CDR1 is GTSNPN and CDR2 is SVGIG (reference sequence). DNA for the CDR3: TGTGCCTGGAGTAGGCAGGATGGTCAGCCCCAGCATTTT. This encodes CAWSRQDGQPQHF.

The chain joins TRBV12-5 to TRBJ1-2; no reliable D call. The CDR3 is 11 residues long. The germline V gene encodes CDR1 LGHNT and CDR2 FRNRAP. Trimming shortened V by 4 bases and J by 8 bases, and 8 bases separated the two germline ends. The CDR3 protein is CASGWGSGYTF. CDR3 coding DNA: TGTGCTAGTGGTTGGGGTAGCGGCTACACCTTC.

The chain links TRBV7-2 to TRBJ2-1; 10 nucleotides line up with TRBD1. V shed 6 bases and J 2 bases; nucleotides not matched to a gene: 4. Germline CDR1 and CDR2: SGHTA and FQGNSA. The length of the CDR3 is 15 residues. In DNA form, the CDR3 reads TGTGCCAGCAGTTCCGGGACAGGGGCCTACAATGAGCAGTTCTTC. It is translated as CASSSGTGAYNEQFF.

The genes are TRBV3-1 (or the pseudogene TRBV3-2) and TRBJ2-1; 11 positions match TRBD2. This CDR3 has 17 residues. Trimming cost V 2 bases and J 7 bases; bases outside gene matches: 10. The germline V gene has CDR1 LGHDT and CDR2 YNNKEL (reference sequence). CDR3 bases: TGTGCCAGCAGCCAATTTAGCGGGGGGGCGGAAAGGAATGAGCAGTTCTTC. Amino acids: CASSQFSGGAERNEQFF.

J is TRBJ1-6 and V is TRBV6-2 or TRBV6-3; no definite D call. V shed 0 bases and J shed 3 bases, with 12 bases lying between them. Germline CDR1 MNHEY, CDR2 SVGEGT. There are 17 residues in the CDR3. The CDR3 DNA is TGTGCCAGCAGTTACTCCCCACAGCGCAGCTATAATTCACCCCTCCACTTT. Its translation: CASSYSPQRSYNSPLHF.

This chain joins TRBV4-1 and TRBJ1-1; D is unclear. Germline CDR1 is MGHRA and CDR2 is YSYEKL. V lost 1 base and J lost 2, with 11 bases in between. The CDR3 covers 15 residues. In nucleotides, the CDR3 is TGCGCCAGCAGCCAAGCGAACAGCTACAACACTGAAGCTTTCTTT. The encoded protein is CASSQANSYNTEAFF.

The V call is TRBV9, the J call TRBJ1-5; 7 bases fit TRBD1. Unmatched junction bases numbered 1, after V lost 5 bases and J lost 2 bases. This CDR3 has 13 amino acids. Germline V gene sequence: CDR1 SGDLS, CDR2 YYNGEE. The CDR3 region has the DNA TGTGCCAGCAGTGGACAGGGCAATCAGCCCCAGCATTTT. It yields the protein CASSGQGNQPQHF. Full variable domain (outside the CDR3, taken from reference TRBV9 and TRBJ1-5): DSGVTQTPKHLITATGQRVTLRCSPRSGDLSVYWYQQSLDQGLQFLIQYYNGEERAKGNILERFSAQQFPDLHSELNLSSLELGDSALYFCASSGQGNQPQHFGDGTRLSIL.

The chain has TRBV19 and TRBJ2-2, with D possibly matching TRBD1 (5 bases). Germline loops: CDR1 LNHDA, CDR2 SQIVND (reference sequence). The CDR3 is 16 residues long. Deletions cut 3 bases from V and 0 bases from J, with 11 bases between. The CDR3 nucleotides are TGTGCCAGTAGTATCCAAGGGGCCCCGAACACCGGGGAGCTGTTTTTT. Its protein is CASSIQGAPNTGELFF. The variable domain in full, with the rest retrieved from reference TRBV19 and TRBJ2-2, is DGGITQSPKYLFRKEGQNVTLSCEQNLNHDAMYWYRQDPGQGLRLIYYSQIVNDFQKGDIAEGYSVSREKKESFPLTVTSAQKNPTAFYLCASSIQGAPNTGELFFGEGSRLTVL.

This clone was picked up one time. This rearrangement joins TRBV11-3 to TRBJ2-1, with TRBD2 identical over 14 bases. Germline CDR1 is SGHNT and CDR2 is YENEEA. This CDR3 comprises 16 residues. V was clipped by 5 bases and J by 7 bases; unmatched bases: 7. CDR3: CASSLGLAGGLNEQFF. The CDR3 nucleotides read TGTGCCAGCAGCCTAGGACTAGCGGGGGGTTTAAATGAGCAGTTCTTC. The variable domain in full, completed from reference TRBV11-3 and TRBJ2-1, reads EAGVVQSPRYKIIEKKQPVAFWCNPISGHNTLYWYLQNLGQGPELLIRYENEEAVDDSQLPKDRFSAERLKGVDSTLKIQPAELGDSAVYLCASSLGLAGGLNEQFFGPGTRLTVL.

V is TRBV7-9 and J is TRBJ2-3; a weak D match, TRBD1 (6 bases). The CDR3 has 15 amino acids. V was cut by 5 bases and J by 2 bases, with 14 bases left in between. Germline V CDR1 and CDR2: SEHNR, FQNEAQ (reference sequence). CDR3 in DNA: TGTGCCAGCAGCCCCCGGACAGAGTACACAGATACGCAGTATTTT. This encodes CASSPRTEYTDTQYF.

The chain is built from TRBV28 and TRBJ2-7; D possibly corresponds to TRBD2 (5 bases). Looked up from germline, CDR1 is MDHEN and CDR2 is SYDVKM. V lost 6 bases and J lost 6, with 15 bases in between. The length of the CDR3 is 13 residues. For the CDR3, the DNA is TGTGCCAGCAGCCGCGTCCGGGCGGGCGAGCAGTACTTC. It specifies CASSRVRAGEQYF.

The chain combines TRBV10-3 with TRBJ1-1; D perhaps matches TRBD1 (6 bases). Per germline, CDR1 ENHRY and CDR2 SYGVKD. The CDR3 runs to 15 residues. The V gene lost 0 bases and the J gene lost 1 base, with 9 bases spanning the gap. The CDR3 sequence: CAISESDRSNTEAFF. CDR3 DNA sequence: TGTGCCATCAGTGAGTCCGACAGGTCGAACACTGAAGCTTTCTTT.

This chain joins TRBV7-9 and TRBJ1-1; D remains ambiguous. There are 13 residues in the CDR3. With 5 bases removed from V and 11 bases from J, the gap between germline ends came to 18 bases. Germline V CDR1 and CDR2: SEHNR, FQNEAQ (reference sequence). CDR3 in amino acids: CASSGGRERMAFF. CDR3 DNA sequence: TGTGCCAGCAGCGGAGGACGGGAGCGCATGGCTTTCTTT.

This chain uses TRBV18 with TRBJ2-2; 11 nucleotides agree with TRBD2. The V gene end was trimmed by 2 bases and the J gene end by 4 bases; junction bases not matched to a gene: 3. Per germline, CDR1 KGHSH and CDR2 LQKENI. The CDR3 is 16 residues long. The CDR3, as DNA: TGTGCCAGCTCACCAGGACTAGCGGGCCTCACCGGGGAGCTGTTTTTT. It codes for CASSPGLAGLTGELFF.

The V and J genes are TRBV6-5 and TRBJ1-5, with TRBD1 as a possible D gene (6 bases). CDR1 is MNHEY, CDR2 SVGAGI, per germline. CDR3 length equals 15 residues. Between the trimmed V and J ends, which lost 0 bases and 4 bases, there was a span of 10 bases. Here the CDR3 DNA reads TGTGCCAGCAGTTACTCGGGGACAAATAATCAGCCCCAGCATTTT. Translated, it gives CASSYSGTNNQPQHF.

This clone has just one count. The V gene is TRBV10-1, the J gene TRBJ2-7; D possibly uses TRBD1 or TRBD2 (5 bases each). Trimming removed 2 bases at V and 6 bases at J, with 14 bases between. Germline CDR1 WNHNN, CDR2 SYGVQD (reference sequence). This CDR3 is built from 14 residues. CDR3 protein: CASSEEGDPSEQYF. DNA of the CDR3: TGCGCCAGCAGTGAGGAAGGGGACCCCTCCGAGCAGTACTTC.

V usage is TRBV5-1 and J usage is TRBJ1-1; D gene ambiguous. The germline gives CDR1 SGHRS, CDR2 YFSETQ. CDR3 length equals 12 residues. V gave up 9 bases and J gave up 2 bases, with 11 bases separating them. CDR3 coding DNA: TGCGCCACCTCGGACGGAAACACTGAAGCTTTCTTT. Its protein product is CATSDGNTEAFF.

V is TRBV18 and J is TRBJ1-3; no reliable D call. CDR1 is KGHSH, CDR2 LQKENI, per germline. Between the trimmed V and J ends, which lost 6 bases and 0 bases, there was a span of 12 bases. The CDR3 spans 15 residues. This CDR3 reads CASSEGAISGNTIYF. The CDR3 DNA reads TGTGCCAGCTCCGAGGGCGCTATCTCTGGAAACACCATATATTTT.

This sequence joins TRBV27 and TRBJ2-5; D may match TRBD1 or TRBD2 (5 bases each). Looked up from germline, CDR1 is MNHEY and CDR2 is SMNVEV (reference sequence). The V end lost 5 bases, the J end lost 5 bases, and 18 bases lay between the germline ends. The CDR3 spans 15 residues. The CDR3 sequence is CASSLGTTMSETQYF. CDR3 bases: TGTGCCAGCAGTCTCGGGACCACTATGTCCGAGACCCAGTACTTC.

This clone turned up a few times. The chain couples TRBV6-5 to TRBJ2-2; D tentatively fits TRBD1 or TRBD2 (5 bases each). The CDR3 covers 16 residues. Germline V gene sequence: CDR1 MNHEY, CDR2 SVGAGI. V was trimmed by 4 bases and J by 5 bases, leaving 17 bases between them. CDR3 DNA: TGTGCCAGCAGTTCTGATGGGACCCGCGGGACCGGGGAGCTGTTTTTT. It is translated as CASSSDGTRGTGELFF.

The rearrangement links TRBV5-8 to TRBJ1-3; D gene uncertain. The CDR3 spans 14 residues. Trimming left V 5 bases short and J 0 bases short, with 9 bases between. Germline CDR1 is SGHTS and CDR2 is YDEGEE. The DNA for the CDR3 is TGTGCCAGCAGTTCCGACACCTCTGGAAACACCATATATTTT. This codes for CASSSDTSGNTIYF. Combining the CDR3 with reference TRBV5-8 and TRBJ1-3 gives the whole variable domain EAGVTQSPTHLIKTRGQQATLRCSPISGHTSVYWYQQALGLGLQFLLWYDEGEERNRGNFPPRFSGRQFPNYSSELNVNALELEDSALYLCASSSDTSGNTIYFGEGSWLTVV.

About this clone itself: A read error may account for a junction end that differs from germline. The J gene is TRBJ2-1, the V gene TRBV7-9; 10 bases are shared with TRBD2. CDR1 and CDR2 from the germline V gene are SEHNR and FQNEAQ (reference sequence). The CDR3 is made up of 13 amino acids. The CDR3: CASILAGGDEQFF. CDR3 DNA sequence: TGTGCCAGCATCTTAGCGGGGGGCGATGAGCAGTTCTTC.

The V call is TRBV5-6, the J call TRBJ2-1; a possible D gene is TRBD1 (5 bases). Germline V gene sequence: CDR1 SGHDT, CDR2 YYEEEE. V was clipped by 0 bases and J by 0 bases, with 10 bases between them. The length of the CDR3 is 16 residues. The DNA for the CDR3 is TGTGCCAGCAGCTTGGTAACAGACAGCTCCTACAATGAGCAGTTCTTC. Amino acids: CASSLVTDSSYNEQFF.